Sequencing of this T cell receptor (beta chain) was carried out in a study of blood T cell repertoires in COVID-19 (dated by TCRdb to 2020 to 2022). At the level of the whole study: Samples from collaborators originated in the United States, Italy and Spain and spanned both the acute and convalescent phases of COVID-19. The material from the prospective study consisted of cDNA or gDNA derived from T cells, B-cell-depleted T cells, or PBMCs. Deeply sampled blood TCRbeta repertoires from subjects exposed to, actively infected with, or recovered from COVID-19 were included in the dataset. The repertoires were made available in a free public database intended to serve as a resource for research on the immune response to SARS-CoV-2. The samples were drawn from the first 160 participants of the ongoing ImmuneRACE study and from over 950 subjects provided by 6 global collaborators. A de-identified subject ID, COVID-19 status, age in years and sex were almost always included in the sample metadata. Where available, HLA class I and class II types were taken from metadata supplied by the sample provider and were not determined by assay-based typing. What the work shows at the level of the full study, not this receptor alone: Clinical and demographic metadata were provided uncurated, with the amount varying by source and participant.

Enrolling through a virtual design, the prospective study's participants ranged in age from about 18 to 89 years and lived across roughly 23 United States geographic areas. Cohort assignment in the prospective study relied on participant-reported clinical history from a screening survey and a study questionnaire. In the prospective study, mobile phlebotomists collected whole blood, serum and a nasopharyngeal or oropharyngeal swab from each participant. Additional blood draws and questionnaires over an approximately two-month period could optionally be provided by prospective study participants. Before DNA extraction, blood samples from the prospective study were shipped at room temperature or frozen. V is reduced by 0 bases and J by 5 bases, leaving a spacing of 14 bases between them. Taken from the germline V gene, the CDR1 and CDR2 loops are SGHDN and FVKESK. The CDR3, cysteine through phenylalanine, is 15 amino acids long. Only the CDR3 part of the read is kept: 45 bases, read in frame from the first base.

The immunoSEQ Assay, a bias-controlled multiplex PCR, was used to amplify TCRbeta CDR3 regions from genomic DNA. As for the authors' bioinformatics: Within the assay, amplification of reference gene primers was used to estimate how many nucleated cells each sample contained. Sequence reads were collapsed and filtered to measure the absolute abundance of every unique TCRbeta CDR3 rearrangement. For each sample, productive Simpson clonality was calculated as the square root of Simpson's diversity index over productive rearrangements. The clones in this table, taken by TCRdb from immuneACCESS, are in-frame only. Not every clone is retained; where verified, under half of the shortfall comes from an unresolved V gene, and the cause of the rest is unknown. V and J calls and clone size come straight from that table; D and trimming were deduced from the DNA. This sample comprises about 260,000 clones, around 90% of them detected only once. The ten biggest clones cover roughly 4.3% of the sample.

Note on this clone: It has no known antigen specificity. No base quality information exists; no much larger clone differs at one position.

The sequence derives from a woman younger than 45 with acute COVID-19. The sample taken for sequencing was PBMCs or T cells enriched from blood (not recorded which). The V gene is TRBV14 and the J gene is TRBJ2-7; a tentative D call is TRBD2 (6 bases match). The DNA reads TGTGCCAGCAGCCAAGATTCGGGGAGGTCCCACGAGCAGTACTTC. This yields the protein CASSQDSGRSHEQYF. Extended through the reference TRBV14 and TRBJ2-7 proteins, this CDR3 yields the full variable domain: EAGVTQFPSHSVIEKGQTVTLRCDPISGHDNLYWYRRVMGKEIKFLLHFVKESKQDESGMPNNRFLAERTGGTYSTLKVQPAELEDSGVYFCASSQDSGRSHEQYFGPGTRLTVT.